A selection of T cell receptor beta chains follows, all from one sample in a study of blood T cell repertoires in COVID-19. Measured with immunoSEQ multiplex PCR; TCRdb has only the in-frame clones, and not every one. The table includes a few hundred thousand clones, roughly 90% detected once. Sequenced material: PBMCs or T cells enriched from blood (not recorded which). These receptors were taken from a woman aged 25 to 39 who had recovered from COVID-19. CDR3s include the opening cysteine and the closing phenylalanine or tryptophan. The D gene is left open where the match is weak. The size entry is marked missing in some rows and otherwise reads once, few, many or a size class.

TRBJ1-6 . TRBV25-1 TRBD1 CASSEGTGGWTPLHF TGTGCCAGCAGTGAAGGGACAGGGGGCTGGACACCCCTCCACTTT
TRBJ2-5 . TRBV5-1 TRBD2 CASSPGSGGLKETQYF TGCGCCAGCAGCCCCGGTAGCGGGGGCCTCAAAGAGACCCAGTACTTC
TRBJ2-7 few TRBV14 TRBD2 CASSHHGLAGETYEQYF TGTGCCAGCAGCCATCATGGACTAGCGGGAGAAACCTACGAGCAGTACTTC
TRBJ2-7 . TRBV7-9 . CASSLEVGDYEQYF TGTGCCAGCAGCTTAGAAGTAGGGGACTACGAGCAGTACTTC
TRBJ2-5 . TRBV11-2 . CASSLDWGGSETQYF TGTGCCAGCAGCTTAGACTGGGGGGGCTCTGAGACCCAGTACTTC
TRBJ2-1 once TRBV5-6 TRBD2 CASSWDYYNEQFF TGTGCCAGCAGCTGGGACTACTACAATGAGCAGTTCTTC
TRBJ2-5 . TRBV30 TRBD1 CAWSVSGQTFQETQYF TGTGCCTGGAGTGTATCGGGACAGACTTTTCAAGAGACCCAGTACTTC
TRBJ2-7 . TRBV5-1 TRBD2 CASSYRLAGTHEQYF TGCGCCAGCAGCTATAGACTAGCGGGGACCCACGAGCAGTACTTC
TRBJ1-3 . TRBV30 . CAWSEYSGNTIYF TGTGCCTGGAGTGAATACTCTGGAAACACCATATATTTT
TRBJ2-7 . TRBV2 TRBD1 CASSVEGTVSYEQYF TGTGCCAGCAGTGTAGAAGGGACAGTTTCCTACGAGCAGTACTTC
TRBJ1-6 once TRBV6-2/TRBV6-3 . CASTPHRRTQGNSPLHF TGTGCCAGCACCCCCCACCGGCGAACCCAGGGTAATTCACCCCTCCACTTT
TRBJ1-1 . TRBV2 . CASSDPVPPGLNTEAFF TGTGCCAGCAGTGACCCTGTGCCCCCAGGGCTGAACACTGAAGCTTTCTTT
TRBJ2-7 . TRBV11-2 TRBD2 CASSLPTSVSYEQYF TGTGCCAGCAGCTTACCGACTAGCGTATCCTACGAGCAGTACTTC
TRBJ1-1 . TRBV28 TRBD1 CASSLTGTGSWRTEAFF TGTGCCAGCAGCCTCACCGGGACAGGGTCATGGAGGACTGAAGCTTTCTTT
TRBJ1-1 . TRBV2 . CASSTTVSEAFF TGTGCCAGCTCCACGACAGTTTCTGAAGCTTTCTTT
TRBJ1-2 . TRBV7-2 TRBD1 CASSLTGTAYGYTF TGTGCCAGCAGCTTAACCGGGACAGCATATGGCTACACCTTC
TRBJ1-2 . TRBV2 TRBD1 CASSGARGDYGYTF TGTGCCAGCAGTGGCGCCAGGGGGGACTATGGCTACACCTTC
TRBJ1-1 . TRBV10-1 . CASSEKELGTEAFF TGCGCCAGCAGTGAAAAGGAGCTCGGGACTGAAGCTTTCTTT
TRBJ2-1 . TRBV7-6 . CASSLAGRELASYNEQFF TGTGCCAGCAGCTTAGCGGGTCGGGAGTTGGCCTCCTACAATGAGCAGTTCTTC
TRBJ1-1 . TRBV10-3 TRBD1 CAISDHSRTGGRTEAFF TGTGCCATCAGTGACCACTCCCGGACAGGGGGGCGCACTGAAGCTTTCTTT